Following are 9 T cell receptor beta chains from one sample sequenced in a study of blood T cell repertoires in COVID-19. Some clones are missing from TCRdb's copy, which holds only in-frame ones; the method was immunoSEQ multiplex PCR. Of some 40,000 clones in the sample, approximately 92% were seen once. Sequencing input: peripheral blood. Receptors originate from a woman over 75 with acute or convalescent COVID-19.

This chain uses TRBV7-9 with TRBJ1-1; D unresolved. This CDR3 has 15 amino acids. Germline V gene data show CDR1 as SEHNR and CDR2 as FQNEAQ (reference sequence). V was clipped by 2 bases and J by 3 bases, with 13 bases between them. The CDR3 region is CASSLISARDTEAFF. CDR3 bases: TGTGCCAGCAGCTTAATTTCTGCGAGGGACACTGAAGCTTTCTTT.

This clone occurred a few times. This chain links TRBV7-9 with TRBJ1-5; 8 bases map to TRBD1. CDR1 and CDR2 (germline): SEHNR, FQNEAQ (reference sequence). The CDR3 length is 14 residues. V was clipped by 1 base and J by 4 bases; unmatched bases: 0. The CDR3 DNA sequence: TGTGCCAGCAGCTTAGGGACAGGGAATCAGCCCCAGCATTTT. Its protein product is CASSLGTGNQPQHF.

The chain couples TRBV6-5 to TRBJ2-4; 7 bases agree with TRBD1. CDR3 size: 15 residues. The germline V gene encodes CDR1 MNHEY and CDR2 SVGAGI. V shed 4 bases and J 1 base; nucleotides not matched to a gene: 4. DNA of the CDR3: TGTGCCAGCAGTTTTCTGGACAGGGCCAAAAACATTCAGTACTTC. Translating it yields CASSFLDRAKNIQYF.

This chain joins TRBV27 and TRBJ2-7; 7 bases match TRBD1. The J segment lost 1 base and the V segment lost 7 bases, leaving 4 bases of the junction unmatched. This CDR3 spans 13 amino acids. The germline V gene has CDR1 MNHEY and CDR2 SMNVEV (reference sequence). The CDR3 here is CASMRTGSYEQYF. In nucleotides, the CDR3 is TGTGCCAGCATGAGGACAGGATCCTACGAGCAGTACTTC.

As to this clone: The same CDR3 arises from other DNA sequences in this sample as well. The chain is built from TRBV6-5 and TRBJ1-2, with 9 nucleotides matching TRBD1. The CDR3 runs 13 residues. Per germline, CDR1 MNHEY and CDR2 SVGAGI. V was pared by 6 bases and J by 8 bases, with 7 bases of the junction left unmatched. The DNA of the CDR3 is TGTGCCAGCAGGCAACAGGGGGCTGGAGGCTACACCTTC. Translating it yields CASRQQGAGGYTF.

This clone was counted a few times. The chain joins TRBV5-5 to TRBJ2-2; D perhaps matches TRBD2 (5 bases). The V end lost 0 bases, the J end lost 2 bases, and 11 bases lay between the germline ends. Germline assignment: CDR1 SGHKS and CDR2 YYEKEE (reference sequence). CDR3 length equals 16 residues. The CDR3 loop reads CASSLAGVRNTGELFF. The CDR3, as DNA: TGTGCCAGCAGCTTGGCCGGGGTCAGAAACACCGGGGAGCTGTTTTTT.

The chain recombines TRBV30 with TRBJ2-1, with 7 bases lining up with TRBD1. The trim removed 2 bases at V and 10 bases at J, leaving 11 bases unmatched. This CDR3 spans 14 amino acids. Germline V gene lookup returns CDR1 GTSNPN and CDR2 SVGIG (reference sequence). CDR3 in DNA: TGTGCCTGGAGTACCGCCTACGTGACAGGGGAGCAGTTCTTC. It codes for CAWSTAYVTGEQFF.

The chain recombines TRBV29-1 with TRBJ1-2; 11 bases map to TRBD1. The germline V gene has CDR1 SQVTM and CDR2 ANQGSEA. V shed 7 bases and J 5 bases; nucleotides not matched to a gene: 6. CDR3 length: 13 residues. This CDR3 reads CSAGDRGFYGYTF. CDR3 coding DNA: TGCAGCGCTGGGGACAGGGGGTTTTATGGCTACACCTTC.

For the CDR3, the DNA is TGCGCCAGCATAGACGAGCAGTACTTC. Protein: CASIDEQYF. This chain links TRBV10-1 with TRBJ2-7; D is uncertain. The CDR3 runs to 9 residues. The germline gives CDR1 WNHNN, CDR2 SYGVQD (reference sequence). Between the trimmed V and J ends, which lost 7 bases and 5 bases, there was a span of 3 bases.